These 17 T cell receptor beta chains were sequenced from one sample in a study of blood T cell repertoires in COVID-19. Data came from immunoSEQ multiplex PCR; TCRdb stores just in-frame clones and leaves some out. Of a few hundred thousand clones listed, around 80% are singletons. Sequencing was done on a sample of peripheral blood. These receptors were taken from a man in his forties or fifties with active or convalescent COVID-19.

This rearrangement joins TRBV15 to TRBJ2-1, with D perhaps matching TRBD2 (7 bases). Deletions cut 3 bases from V and 1 base from J, with 22 bases between. CDR1 is LNHNV, CDR2 YYDKDF, per germline (reference sequence). This CDR3 has 19 residues. The CDR3 reads CATSRGRAGAVGSYNEQFF. The CDR3 DNA is TGTGCCACCAGCAGGGGGAGGGCAGGGGCGGTAGGATCCTACAATGAGCAGTTCTTC.

The rearrangement links TRBV5-1 to TRBJ2-7; 8 nucleotides agree with TRBD1. The CDR3 sequence is 15 residues long. Trimming at V came to 2 bases and at J to 4 bases, leaving 8 bases not matched to a gene. Germline CDR1 SGHRS, CDR2 YFSETQ. The CDR3 nucleotides read TGCGCCAGCAGCTTACGGTGGCAGGGGGCTTACGAGCAGTACTTC. This encodes CASSLRWQGAYEQYF.

The gene calls are TRBV29-1 and TRBJ2-1, with a possible D match to TRBD2 (5 bases). V was shortened by 7 bases and J by 0 bases, with 10 bases between the two germline ends. The germline V gene has CDR1 SQVTM and CDR2 ANQGSEA. The CDR3 runs to 13 residues. CDR3 coding DNA: TGCAGCGCGAGGACTGCCTCCTACAATGAGCAGTTCTTC. Translating it yields CSARTASYNEQFF.

The CDR3 sequence is CASSLGPRTRHF. In DNA form, the CDR3 reads TGTGCCAGCAGCTTAGGCCCCAGAACCCGGCATTTT. J is TRBJ1-5 and V is TRBV28; D is uncertain. V was pared by 6 bases and J by 15 bases, with 18 bases between. The CDR3 is made up of 12 amino acids. CDR1 and CDR2 (germline): MDHEN, SYDVKM.

This clone is a singleton in its sample. The CDR3 sequence is CASSLRQGEGIGQYF. The CDR3 coding sequence is TGTGCCAGCTCACTTAGACAGGGGGAAGGTATCGGGCAGTACTTC. The chain joins TRBV18 to TRBJ2-7, with TRBD1 identical over 9 bases. Germline CDR1 reads KGHSH; CDR2 reads LQKENI. J gave up 9 bases and V 4 bases, and 13 bases lay outside the gene matches. CDR3 length: 15 amino acids.

The V and J genes are TRBV15 and TRBJ2-3; 7 bases line up with TRBD2. The germline gives CDR1 LNHNV, CDR2 YYDKDF (reference sequence). The CDR3 extends over 16 amino acids. Trimming removed 0 bases from V and 5 bases from J; junction bases left unmatched: 8. The CDR3 loop is CATSRDRAGVEDTQYF. CDR3 sequence (DNA): TGTGCCACCAGCAGAGATAGGGCGGGAGTTGAAGATACGCAGTATTTT.

The chain combines TRBV7-2 with TRBJ1-1, with D perhaps matching TRBD1 (5 bases). The V and J ends lost 4 bases and 5 bases respectively, with 17 bases between them. The length of the CDR3 is 15 residues. CDR1 and CDR2 from the germline V gene are SGHTA and FQGNSA. Written as DNA, the CDR3 is TGTGCCAGCAGCTCCCACCGGGGGGATCAGACTGAAGCTTTCTTT. Translation gives CASSSHRGDQTEAFF. The whole variable domain, filled in from reference TRBV7-2 and TRBJ1-1, reads GAGVSQSPSNKVTEKGKDVELRCDPISGHTALYWYRQSLGQGLEFLIYFQGNSAPDKSGLPSDRFSAERTGGSVSTLTIQRTQQEDSAVYLCASSSHRGDQTEAFFGQGTRLTVV.

CDR3 in amino acids: CASSPGQGNDYGYTF. The CDR3 bases are TGTGCCAGCTCACCCGGACAGGGGAATGACTATGGCTACACCTTC. This sequence joins TRBV18 and TRBJ1-2; 9 positions match TRBD1. This CDR3 comprises 15 residues. With V trimmed by 3 bases and J by 3 bases, 5 bases remained unmatched. Germline assignment: CDR1 KGHSH and CDR2 LQKENI. Using reference TRBV18 and TRBJ1-2 for the parts outside the CDR3, the full variable domain is NAGVMQNPRHLVRRRGQEARLRCSPMKGHSHVYWYRQLPEEGLKFMVYLQKENIIDESGMPKERFSAEFPKEGPSILRIQQVVRGDSAAYFCASSPGQGNDYGYTFGSGTRLTVV.

The table lists this clone with a few counts. The chain uses TRBV6-5 and TRBJ1-1, with a possible D match to TRBD1 (5 bases). The CDR3 runs 12 residues. V lost 6 bases and J lost 8, with 13 bases in between. Germline CDR1 is MNHEY and CDR2 is SVGAGI. DNA for the CDR3: TGTGCCAGCAGGAGCTTCGACAGAGAAGCTTTCTTT. Its protein product is CASRSFDREAFF.

V and J are TRBV6-6 and TRBJ2-1; the D gene is possibly TRBD1 (6 bases). Germline V gene data show CDR1 as MNHNY and CDR2 as SVGAGI (reference sequence). There are 11 residues in the CDR3. V was trimmed by 2 bases and J by 10 bases, leaving 6 bases between them. CDR3 in amino acids: CASSYQGEQFF. DNA for the CDR3: TGTGCCAGCAGTTACCAGGGGGAGCAGTTCTTC.

CDR3: CASNPSQFQETQYF. The CDR3 DNA follows: TGTGCCAGTAACCCTAGCCAGTTTCAAGAGACCCAGTACTTC. V is TRBV19 and J is TRBJ2-5, with D perhaps TRBD2 (5 bases). The germline CDR1 and CDR2 sequences are LNHDA and SQIVND (reference sequence). V was trimmed by 7 bases and J by 2 bases, leaving 14 bases between them. This CDR3 contains 14 residues.

The chain links TRBV7-2 to TRBJ1-2; no reliable D call. CDR1 and CDR2 from the germline V gene are SGHTA and FQGNSA. The CDR3 totals 15 residues. The V end was cut by 0 bases, the J end by 0 bases, with 8 bases between. The CDR3 nucleotides are TGTGCCAGCAGCTTAGCTGCAGGCACTAACTATGGCTACACCTTC. Translated, it gives CASSLAAGTNYGYTF.

The J gene is TRBJ2-1, the V gene TRBV24-1; 8 nucleotides line up with TRBD2. With 7 bases clipped from V and 4 bases from J, the junction kept 5 bases outside the gene matches. CDR3 length: 14 amino acids. The germline V gene encodes CDR1 KGHDR and CDR2 SFDVKD. The CDR3 protein is CATRPGLEYNEQFF. CDR3 sequence (DNA): TGTGCCACCAGGCCGGGACTAGAATACAATGAGCAGTTCTTC.

The V gene is TRBV10-3, the J gene TRBJ1-2, with unresolved D. With 10 bases removed from V and 2 bases from J, the gap between germline ends came to 14 bases. Per germline, CDR1 ENHRY and CDR2 SYGVKD. This CDR3 is built from 13 residues. This CDR3 is CATKREENYGYTF. Here the CDR3 DNA reads TGTGCCACAAAACGGGAGGAGAACTATGGCTACACCTTC.

This clone occurred once. The rearrangement links TRBV19 to TRBJ2-2; 7 bases match TRBD2. Germline loops: CDR1 LNHDA, CDR2 SQIVND (reference sequence). The V and J ends lost 8 bases and 3 bases, in that order; junction bases with no gene match: 3. CDR3 length equals 13 residues. In DNA, the CDR3 is TGTGCCAGTGGGAGGGAGGACACCGGGGAGCTGTTTTTT. It translates to CASGREDTGELFF.

The chain is built from TRBV6-1 and TRBJ1-2; the D is unclear. Germline V lookup: CDR1 MNHNS, CDR2 SASEGT. The CDR3 runs to 13 residues. Trimming left V 3 bases short and J 4 bases short, with 9 bases between. CDR3 in amino acids: CASSDVPGYGYTF. CDR3 DNA: TGTGCCAGCAGTGACGTTCCGGGCTATGGCTACACCTTC.

CDR3 nucleotide sequence: TGTGCCTGGAGTCACAGGGGCGGTATGGAAGCTTTCTTT. Amino acids: CAWSHRGGMEAFF. The gene calls are TRBV30 and TRBJ1-1; 7 bases line up with TRBD1. Germline CDR1 GTSNPN, CDR2 SVGIG (reference sequence). The CDR3 has 13 residues. Trimming removed 2 bases from V and 8 bases from J; junction bases left unmatched: 8.